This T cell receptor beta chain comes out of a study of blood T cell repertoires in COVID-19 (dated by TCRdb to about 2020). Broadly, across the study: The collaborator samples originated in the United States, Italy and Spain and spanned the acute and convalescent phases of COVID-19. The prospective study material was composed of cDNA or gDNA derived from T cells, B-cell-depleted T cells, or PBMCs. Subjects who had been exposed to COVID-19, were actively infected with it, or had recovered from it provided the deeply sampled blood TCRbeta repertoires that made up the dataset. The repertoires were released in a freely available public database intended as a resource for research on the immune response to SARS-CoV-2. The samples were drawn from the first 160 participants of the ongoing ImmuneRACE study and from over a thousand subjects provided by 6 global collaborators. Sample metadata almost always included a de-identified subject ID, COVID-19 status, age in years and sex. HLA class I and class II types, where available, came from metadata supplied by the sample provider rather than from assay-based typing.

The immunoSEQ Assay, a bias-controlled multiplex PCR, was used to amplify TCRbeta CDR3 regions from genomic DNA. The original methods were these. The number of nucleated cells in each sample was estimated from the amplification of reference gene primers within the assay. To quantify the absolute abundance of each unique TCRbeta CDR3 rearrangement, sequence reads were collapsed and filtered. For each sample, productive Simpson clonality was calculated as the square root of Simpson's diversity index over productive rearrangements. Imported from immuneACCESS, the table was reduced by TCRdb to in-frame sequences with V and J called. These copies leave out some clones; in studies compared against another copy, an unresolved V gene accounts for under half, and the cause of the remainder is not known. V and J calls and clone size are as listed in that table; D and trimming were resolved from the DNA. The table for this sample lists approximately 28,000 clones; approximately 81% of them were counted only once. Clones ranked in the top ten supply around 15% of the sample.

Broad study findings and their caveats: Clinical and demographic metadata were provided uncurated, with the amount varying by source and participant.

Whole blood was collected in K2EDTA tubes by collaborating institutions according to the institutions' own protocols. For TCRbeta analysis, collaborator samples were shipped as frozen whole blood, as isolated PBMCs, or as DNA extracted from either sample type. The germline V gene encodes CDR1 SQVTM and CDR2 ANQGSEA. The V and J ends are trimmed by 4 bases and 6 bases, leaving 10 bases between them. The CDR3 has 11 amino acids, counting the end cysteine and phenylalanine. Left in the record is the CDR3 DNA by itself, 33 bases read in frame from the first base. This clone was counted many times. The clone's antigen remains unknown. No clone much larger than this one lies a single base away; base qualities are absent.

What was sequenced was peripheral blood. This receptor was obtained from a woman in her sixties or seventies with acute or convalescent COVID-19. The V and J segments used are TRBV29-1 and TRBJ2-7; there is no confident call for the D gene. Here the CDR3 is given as CSVARGSEQYF. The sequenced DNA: TGCAGCGTTGCCCGAGGTAGCGAGCAGTACTTC.